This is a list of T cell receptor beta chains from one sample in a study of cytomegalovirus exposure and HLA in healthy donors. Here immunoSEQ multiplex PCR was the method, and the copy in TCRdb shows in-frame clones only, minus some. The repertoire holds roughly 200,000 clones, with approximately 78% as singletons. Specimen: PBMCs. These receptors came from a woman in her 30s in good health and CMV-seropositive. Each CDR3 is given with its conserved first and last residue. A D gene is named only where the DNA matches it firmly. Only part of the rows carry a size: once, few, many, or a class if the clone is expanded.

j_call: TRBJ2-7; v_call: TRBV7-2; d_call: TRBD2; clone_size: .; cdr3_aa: CASSLVAGGYYEQYF; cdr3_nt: TGTGCCAGCAGCTTAGTAGCGGGAGGTTACTACGAGCAGTACTTC
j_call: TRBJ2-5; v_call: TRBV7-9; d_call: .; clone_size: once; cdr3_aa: CASSLGRHLQETQYF; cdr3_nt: TGTGCCAGCAGCTTAGGACGACATTTACAAGAGACCCAGTACTTC
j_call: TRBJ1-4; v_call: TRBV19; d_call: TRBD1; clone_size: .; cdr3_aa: CASTLGTGEEKLFF; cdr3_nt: TGTGCCAGTACCCTGGGGACAGGGGAAGAAAAACTGTTTTTT
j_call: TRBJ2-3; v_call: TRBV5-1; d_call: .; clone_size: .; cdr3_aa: CASRTSTDTQYF; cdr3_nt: TGCGCCAGCAGAACTAGCACAGATACGCAGTATTTT
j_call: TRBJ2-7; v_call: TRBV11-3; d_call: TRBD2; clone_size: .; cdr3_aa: CASSLAGGSSYEQYF; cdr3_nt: TGTGCCAGCAGCTTGGCGGGGGGCTCCTCCTACGAGCAGTACTTC
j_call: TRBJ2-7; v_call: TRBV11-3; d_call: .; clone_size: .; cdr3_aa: CASSLGPVPSYEQYF; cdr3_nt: TGTGCCAGCAGCTTAGGTCCAGTCCCCTCCTACGAGCAGTACTTC
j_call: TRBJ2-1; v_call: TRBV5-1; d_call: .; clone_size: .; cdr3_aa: CASSVSGTLYNEQFF; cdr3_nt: TGCGCCAGCAGCGTTTCCGGGACTCTCTACAATGAGCAGTTCTTC
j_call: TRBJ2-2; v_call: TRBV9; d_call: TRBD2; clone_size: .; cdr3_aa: CASSVDSGGHTGELFF; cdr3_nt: TGTGCCAGCAGCGTAGACAGCGGGGGCCACACCGGGGAGCTGTTTTTT
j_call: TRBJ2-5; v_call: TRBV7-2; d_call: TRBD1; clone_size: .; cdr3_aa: CASSLVNPGDRRQETQYF; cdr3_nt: TGTGCCAGCAGCTTAGTAAATCCCGGGGACAGGAGACAAGAGACCCAGTACTTC
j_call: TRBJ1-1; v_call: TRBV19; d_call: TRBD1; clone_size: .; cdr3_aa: CASSIYSGGTEAFF; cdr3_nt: TGTGCCAGTAGTATTTATTCAGGGGGCACTGAAGCTTTCTTT
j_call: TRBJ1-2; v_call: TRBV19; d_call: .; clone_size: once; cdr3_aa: CASSISRQENNYGYTF; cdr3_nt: TGTGCCAGTAGTATATCGCGACAGGAAAATAACTATGGCTACACCTTC
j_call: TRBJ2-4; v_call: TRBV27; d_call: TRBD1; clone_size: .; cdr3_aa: CASRGSDRGEAKNIQYF; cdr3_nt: TGTGCCAGCAGGGGGTCCGACAGGGGAGAGGCCAAAAACATTCAGTACTTC
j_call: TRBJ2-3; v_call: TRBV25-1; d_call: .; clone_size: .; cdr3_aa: CASSAYLTGRGTDTQYF; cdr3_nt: TGTGCCAGCAGTGCCTACCTGACAGGGCGGGGAACAGATACGCAGTATTTT
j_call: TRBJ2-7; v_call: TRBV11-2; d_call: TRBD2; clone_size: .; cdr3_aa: CASSRPSGYEQYF; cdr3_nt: TGTGCCAGCAGCCGCCCTAGCGGCTACGAGCAGTACTTC
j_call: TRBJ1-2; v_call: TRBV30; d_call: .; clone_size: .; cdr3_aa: CAWSVPSRYGYTF; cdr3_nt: TGTGCCTGGAGTGTACCCTCCAGGTATGGCTACACCTTC
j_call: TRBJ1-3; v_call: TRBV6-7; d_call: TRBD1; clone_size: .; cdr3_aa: CASSLPTGAFSGNTIYF; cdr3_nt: TGTGCCAGCAGTTTACCCACAGGGGCTTTCTCTGGAAACACCATATATTTT
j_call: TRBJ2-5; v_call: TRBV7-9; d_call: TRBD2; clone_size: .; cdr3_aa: CASSPRAGGLIETQYF; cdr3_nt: TGTGCCAGCAGCCCCAGGGCGGGAGGATTGATAGAGACCCAGTACTTC
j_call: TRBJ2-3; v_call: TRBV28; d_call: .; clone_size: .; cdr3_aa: CASSFPPTDTQYF; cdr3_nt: TGTGCCAGCAGTTTCCCTCCTACAGATACGCAGTATTTT
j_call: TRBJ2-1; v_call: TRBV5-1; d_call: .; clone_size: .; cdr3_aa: CASSNRANNEQFF; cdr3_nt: TGCGCCAGCAGCAACAGGGCCAACAATGAGCAGTTCTTC
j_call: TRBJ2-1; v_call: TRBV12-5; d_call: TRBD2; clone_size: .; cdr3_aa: CASGGLAEYNEQFF; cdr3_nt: TGTGCTAGTGGGGGACTAGCAGAGTACAATGAGCAGTTCTTC
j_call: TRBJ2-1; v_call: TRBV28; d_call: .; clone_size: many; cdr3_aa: CASSALQVYNEQFF; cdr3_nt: TGTGCCAGCAGTGCCTTACAGGTTTACAATGAGCAGTTCTTC
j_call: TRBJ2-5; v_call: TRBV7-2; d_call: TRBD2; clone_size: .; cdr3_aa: CASSLVGGSGETQYF; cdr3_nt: TGTGCCAGCAGCTTAGTGGGCGGGAGTGGGGAGACCCAGTACTTC
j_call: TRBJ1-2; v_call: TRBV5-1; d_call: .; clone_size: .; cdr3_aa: CASSWTSGASGYGYTF; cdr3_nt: TGCGCCAGCAGCTGGACTAGCGGGGCCTCTGGCTATGGCTACACCTTC
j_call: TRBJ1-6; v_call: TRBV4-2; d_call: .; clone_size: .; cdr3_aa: CASSPGGLRSYNSPLHF; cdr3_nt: TGTGCCAGCAGCCCGGGGGGGCTACGCTCCTATAATTCACCCCTCCACTTT
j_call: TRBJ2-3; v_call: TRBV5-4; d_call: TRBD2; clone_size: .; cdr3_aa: CASSQGLAATSTDTQYF; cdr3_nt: TGTGCCAGCAGCCAGGGACTAGCGGCTACTAGCACAGATACGCAGTATTTT
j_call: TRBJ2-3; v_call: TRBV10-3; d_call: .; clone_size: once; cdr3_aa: CAISTRTDTQYF; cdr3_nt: TGTGCCATCAGCACGAGGACAGATACGCAGTATTTT
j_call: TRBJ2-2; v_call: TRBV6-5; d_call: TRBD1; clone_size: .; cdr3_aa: CASSYSGDRVSGELFF; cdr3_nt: TGTGCCAGCAGTTACTCCGGCGACAGGGTCTCCGGGGAGCTGTTTTTT
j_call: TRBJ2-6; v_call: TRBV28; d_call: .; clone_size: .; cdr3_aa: CATTGGANVLTF; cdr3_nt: TGTGCCACCACGGGTGGGGCCAACGTCCTGACTTTC
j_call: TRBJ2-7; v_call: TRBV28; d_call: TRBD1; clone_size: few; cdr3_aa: CASSLWGTARYEQYF; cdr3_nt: TGTGCCAGCAGTTTATGGGGGACAGCCCGTTACGAGCAGTACTTC
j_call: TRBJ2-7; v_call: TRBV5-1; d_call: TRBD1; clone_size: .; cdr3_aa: CASSQDRISYEQYF; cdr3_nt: TGCGCCAGCAGCCAGGACAGGATTTCCTACGAGCAGTACTTC
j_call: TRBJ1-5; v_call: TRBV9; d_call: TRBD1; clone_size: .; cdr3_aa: CASSRTGDGNQPQHF; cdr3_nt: TGTGCCAGCAGCAGAACAGGGGACGGCAATCAGCCCCAGCATTTT
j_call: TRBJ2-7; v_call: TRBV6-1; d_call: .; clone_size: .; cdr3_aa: CASRRTRVSSYEQYF; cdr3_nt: TGTGCCAGCAGGAGGACACGTGTGAGCTCCTACGAGCAGTACTTC
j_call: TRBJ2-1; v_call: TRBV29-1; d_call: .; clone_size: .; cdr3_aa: CSVEGGGSIEQFF; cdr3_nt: TGCAGCGTCGAGGGCGGGGGCTCGATTGAGCAGTTCTTC
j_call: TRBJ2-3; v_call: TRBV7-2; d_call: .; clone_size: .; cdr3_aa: CASSLALRAYTDTQYF; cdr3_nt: TGTGCCAGCAGCTTAGCGCTCCGCGCCTACACAGATACGCAGTATTTT
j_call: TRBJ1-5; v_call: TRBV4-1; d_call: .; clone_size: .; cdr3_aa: CASSQDGGIGNQPQHF; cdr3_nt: TGCGCCAGCAGCCAAGATGGAGGGATCGGCAATCAGCCCCAGCATTTT
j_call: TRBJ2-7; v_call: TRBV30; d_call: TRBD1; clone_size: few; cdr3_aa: CAWSSGTDYEQYF; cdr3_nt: TGTGCCTGGAGTAGTGGGACAGACTACGAGCAGTACTTC
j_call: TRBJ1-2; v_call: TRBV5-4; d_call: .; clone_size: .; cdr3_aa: CASSLYGLADGYTF; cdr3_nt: TGTGCCAGCAGCTTATATGGGTTAGCTGATGGCTACACCTTC
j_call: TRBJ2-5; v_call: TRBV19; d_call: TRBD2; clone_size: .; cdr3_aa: CASSIRLAEETQYF; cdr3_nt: TGTGCCAGTAGTATCAGGCTAGCGGAAGAGACCCAGTACTTC
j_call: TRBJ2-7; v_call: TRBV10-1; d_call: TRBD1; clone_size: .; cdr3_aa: CASSGGTGGLYEQYF; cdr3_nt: TGCGCCAGCAGTGGCGGGACAGGGGGGCTCTACGAGCAGTACTTC